Each of the 3 T cell receptor beta chains below was sequenced from the same sample in a study of T cell responses to AZD1222 COVID-19 vaccine. Assay: immunoSEQ multiplex PCR; the TCRdb copy retains only in-frame clones and omits some. The table includes 100,000 to 150,000 clones, approximately 88% detected once. The specimen comprised peripheral blood, sampled on day 0 of AZD1222 vaccination. Receptor source: an adult in good health.

The chain employs TRBV3-1 (or the pseudogene TRBV3-2) and TRBJ2-7; TRBD2 agrees at 15 bases. The trim removed 4 bases at V and 11 bases at J, leaving 6 bases unmatched. Germline CDR1 and CDR2: LGHDT and YNNKEL (reference sequence). The CDR3 extends over 14 amino acids. CDR3 sequence reads: CASSPGLAGGTEYF. The CDR3 region has the DNA TGTGCCAGCAGCCCGGGACTAGCGGGGGGAACGGAGTACTTC.

The J gene is TRBJ1-5, the V gene TRBV19; D possibly corresponds to TRBD1 (5 bases). The CDR3 spans 13 residues. Germline V gene lookup returns CDR1 LNHDA and CDR2 SQIVND (reference sequence). Trimming removed 7 bases at V and 9 bases at J, with 16 bases between. This chain's CDR3 is CASTTGTVRPQHF. For the CDR3, the DNA is TGTGCCAGTACAACCGGGACCGTGCGGCCCCAGCATTTT.

This sequence joins TRBV18 and TRBJ2-7; D is perhaps TRBD2 (6 bases). This CDR3 spans 16 amino acids. The V gene's germline CDR1 is KGHSH and CDR2 LQKENI. V lost 3 bases and J 0 bases, leaving 15 bases between the germline ends. The CDR3 region has the DNA TGTGCCAGCTCACCGCGTAGCGGTGAGAGCTCCTACGAGCAGTACTTC. It encodes CASSPRSGESSYEQYF.